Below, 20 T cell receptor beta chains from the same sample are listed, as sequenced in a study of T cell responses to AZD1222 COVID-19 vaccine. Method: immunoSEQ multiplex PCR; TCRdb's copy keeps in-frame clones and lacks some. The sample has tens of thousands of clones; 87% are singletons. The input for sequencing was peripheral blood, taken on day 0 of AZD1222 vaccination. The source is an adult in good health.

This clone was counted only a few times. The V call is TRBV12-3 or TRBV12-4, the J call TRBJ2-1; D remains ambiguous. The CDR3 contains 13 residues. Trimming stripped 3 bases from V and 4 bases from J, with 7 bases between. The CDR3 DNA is TGTGCCAGCAGTTTCATCGGGTACAATGAGCAGTTCTTC. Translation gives CASSFIGYNEQFF.

CDR3 in amino acids: CASSPAGTRGSQPQHF. DNA of the CDR3: TGTGCCAGCAGCCCCGCTGGGACGAGGGGAAGTCAGCCCCAGCATTTT. V is TRBV7-6 and J is TRBJ1-5; D is possibly TRBD1 (5 bases). This CDR3 spans 16 amino acids. Trimming pared 5 bases from V and 6 bases from J, leaving 20 bases between. The germline V gene encodes CDR1 SGHVS and CDR2 FNYEAQ.

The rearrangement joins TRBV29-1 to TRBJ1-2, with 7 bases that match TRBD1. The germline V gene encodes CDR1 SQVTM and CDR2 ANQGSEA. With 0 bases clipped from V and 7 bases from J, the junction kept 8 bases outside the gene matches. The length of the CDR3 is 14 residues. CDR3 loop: CSVEDLETGLGYTF. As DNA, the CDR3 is TGCAGCGTTGAAGATCTGGAGACAGGGCTTGGCTACACCTTC.

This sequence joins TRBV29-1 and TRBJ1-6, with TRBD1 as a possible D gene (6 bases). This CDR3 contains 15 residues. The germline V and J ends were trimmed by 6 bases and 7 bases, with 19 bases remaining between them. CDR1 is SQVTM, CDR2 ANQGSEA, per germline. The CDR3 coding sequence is TGCAGCGTCCCGGGACATCCGGAGGTGAATTCACCCCTCCACTTT. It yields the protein CSVPGHPEVNSPLHF.

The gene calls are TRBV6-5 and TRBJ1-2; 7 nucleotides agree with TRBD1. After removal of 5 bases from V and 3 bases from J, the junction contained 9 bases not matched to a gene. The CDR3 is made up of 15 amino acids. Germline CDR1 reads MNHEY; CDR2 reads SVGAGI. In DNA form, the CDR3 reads TGTGCCAGCAGTAGGAGTTGGGACAGTGACTATGGCTACACCTTC. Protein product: CASSRSWDSDYGYTF.

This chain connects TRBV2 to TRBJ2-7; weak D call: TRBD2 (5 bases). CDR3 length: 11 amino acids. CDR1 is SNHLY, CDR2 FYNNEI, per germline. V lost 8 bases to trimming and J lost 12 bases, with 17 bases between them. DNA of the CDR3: TGTGCCAGCTCCCCCCGGGAAAGGTGGTACTTC. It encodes CASSPRERWYF.

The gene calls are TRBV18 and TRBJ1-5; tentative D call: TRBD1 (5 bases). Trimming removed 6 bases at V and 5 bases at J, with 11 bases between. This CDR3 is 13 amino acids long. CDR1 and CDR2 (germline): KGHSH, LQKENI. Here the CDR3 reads CASSRGVDQPQHF. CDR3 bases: TGTGCCAGCTCTCGGGGGGTTGATCAGCCCCAGCATTTT.

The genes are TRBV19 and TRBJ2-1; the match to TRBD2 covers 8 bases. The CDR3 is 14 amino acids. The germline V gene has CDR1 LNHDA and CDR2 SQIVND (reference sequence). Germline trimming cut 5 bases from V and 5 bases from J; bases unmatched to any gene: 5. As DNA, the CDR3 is TGTGCCAGTAGTGACGGACTAGCTGACAATGAGCAGTTCTTC. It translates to CASSDGLADNEQFF.

The CDR3 DNA reads TGTGCCAGCAGTGACCTCCGGGAGGGGAACACTGAAGCTTTCTTT. Its protein product is CASSDLREGNTEAFF. The V call is TRBV6-1, the J call TRBJ1-1; no definite D call. Germline-derived CDR1 and CDR2 are MNHNS and SASEGT. The CDR3 covers 15 residues. Deletions cut 3 bases from V and 1 base from J, with 12 bases between.

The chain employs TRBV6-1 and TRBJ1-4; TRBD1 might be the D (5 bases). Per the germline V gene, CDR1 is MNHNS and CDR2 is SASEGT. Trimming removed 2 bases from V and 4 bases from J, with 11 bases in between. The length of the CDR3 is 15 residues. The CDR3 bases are TGTGCCAGCAGTGAACTGGGGGAAAGTAATGAAAAACTGTTTTTT. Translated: CASSELGESNEKLFF.

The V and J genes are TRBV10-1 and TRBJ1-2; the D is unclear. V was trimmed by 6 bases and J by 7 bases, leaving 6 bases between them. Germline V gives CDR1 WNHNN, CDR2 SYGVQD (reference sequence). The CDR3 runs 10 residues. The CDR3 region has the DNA TGCGCCAGCAGGGTGGGTGGCTACACCTTC. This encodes CASRVGGYTF.

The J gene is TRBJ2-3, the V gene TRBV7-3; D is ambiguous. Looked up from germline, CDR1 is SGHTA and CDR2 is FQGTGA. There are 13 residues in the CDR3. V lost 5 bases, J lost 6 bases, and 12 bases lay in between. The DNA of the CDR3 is TGTGCCAGCAGCCTGACCTATTCCGATACGCAGTATTTT. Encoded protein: CASSLTYSDTQYF.

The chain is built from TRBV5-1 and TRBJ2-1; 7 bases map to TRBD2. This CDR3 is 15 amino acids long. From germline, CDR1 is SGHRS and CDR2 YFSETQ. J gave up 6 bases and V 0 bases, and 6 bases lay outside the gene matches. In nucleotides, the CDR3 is TGCGCCAGCAGCTTGGCCGGCGGGAGTAGCAATGAGCAGTTCTTC. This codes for CASSLAGGSSNEQFF.

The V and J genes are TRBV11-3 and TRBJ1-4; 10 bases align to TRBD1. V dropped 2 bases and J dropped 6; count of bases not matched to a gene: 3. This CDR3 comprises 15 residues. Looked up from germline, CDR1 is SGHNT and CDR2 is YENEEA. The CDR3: CASSLRGTGDEKLFF. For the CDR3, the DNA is TGTGCCAGCAGCTTACGGGGGACAGGGGATGAAAAACTGTTTTTT.

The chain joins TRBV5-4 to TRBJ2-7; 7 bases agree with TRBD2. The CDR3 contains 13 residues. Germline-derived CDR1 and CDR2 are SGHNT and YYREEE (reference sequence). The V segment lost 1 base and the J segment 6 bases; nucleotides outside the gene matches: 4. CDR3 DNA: TGTGCCAGCAGCTTGTGGGGGGGGAGCGAGCAGTACTTC. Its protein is CASSLWGGSEQYF.

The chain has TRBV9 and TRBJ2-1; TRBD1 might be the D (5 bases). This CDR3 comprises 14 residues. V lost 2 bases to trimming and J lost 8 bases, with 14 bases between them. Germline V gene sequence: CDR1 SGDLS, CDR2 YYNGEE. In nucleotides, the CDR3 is TGTGCCAGCAGCGTCCAAGACCAGGGATATGAGCAGTTCTTC. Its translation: CASSVQDQGYEQFF.

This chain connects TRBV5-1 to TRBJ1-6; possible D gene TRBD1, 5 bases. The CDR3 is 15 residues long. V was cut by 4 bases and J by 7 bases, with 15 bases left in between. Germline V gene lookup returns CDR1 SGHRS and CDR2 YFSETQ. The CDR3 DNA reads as TGCGCCAGCAGCCCGGCGACAGCCAAAAATTCACCCCTCCACTTT. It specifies CASSPATAKNSPLHF.

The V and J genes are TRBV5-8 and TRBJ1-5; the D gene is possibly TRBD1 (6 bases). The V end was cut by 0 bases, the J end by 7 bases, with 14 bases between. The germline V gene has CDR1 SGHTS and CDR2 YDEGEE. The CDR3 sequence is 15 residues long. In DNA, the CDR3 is TGTGCCAGCAGCTTGGTTGGAGGGGGATGGCAGCCCCAGCATTTT. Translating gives CASSLVGGGWQPQHF.

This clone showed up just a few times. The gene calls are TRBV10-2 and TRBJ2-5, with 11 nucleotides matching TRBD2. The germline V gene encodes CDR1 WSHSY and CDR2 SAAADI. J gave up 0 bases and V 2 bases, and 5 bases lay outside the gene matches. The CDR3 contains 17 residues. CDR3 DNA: TGCGCCAGCAGTGAGACTAGCGGGAGAGAGAACCAAGAGACCCAGTACTTC. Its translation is CASSETSGRENQETQYF.

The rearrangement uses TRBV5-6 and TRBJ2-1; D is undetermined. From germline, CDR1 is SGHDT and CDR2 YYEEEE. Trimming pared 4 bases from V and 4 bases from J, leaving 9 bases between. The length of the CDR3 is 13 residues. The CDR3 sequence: CASSRLGYNEQFF. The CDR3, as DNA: TGTGCCAGCAGCCGGTTGGGGTACAATGAGCAGTTCTTC.